Listed below are T cell receptor beta chains from one sample, sequenced in a study of blood T cell repertoires in COVID-19. Sequencing used immunoSEQ multiplex PCR; TCRdb keeps in-frame clones, though not all of them. This sample has around 180,000 clones; roughly 77% occur once, and the top ten carry 6% to 7.5%. Sequenced: peripheral blood. The receptors here all came from a man between 70 and 80 years old with active or convalescent COVID-19. CDR3s include the opening cysteine and the closing phenylalanine or tryptophan. The order of the fields is J gene, V gene, CDR3 protein.

TRBJ2-3 | TRBV10-3 | CAISESQTSGTDTQYF
TRBJ2-1 | TRBV2 | CASSLPGQGFEQFF
TRBJ1-2 | TRBV12-3/TRBV12-4 | CASSSTAPYGYTF
TRBJ1-6 | TRBV30 | CAWRSDSLYNSPLHF
TRBJ2-2 | TRBV9 | CASSVVTSGGTTGELFF
TRBJ1-1 | TRBV9 | CASSAQGQGNTEAFF
TRBJ1-1 | TRBV5-8 | CASSPGQGASTEAFF
TRBJ2-1 | TRBV9 | CASSALGGEQFF
TRBJ2-1 | TRBV7-3 | CASSTQGGPAREQFF
TRBJ1-3 | TRBV19 | CASRTGGDSGNTIYF
TRBJ1-2 | TRBV2 | CASSEIQGAGGYTF
TRBJ1-2 | TRBV14 | CASSRTANYGYTF
TRBJ1-2 | TRBV19 | CASSTGEPSYGYTF
TRBJ2-7 | TRBV2 | CASSDRTSGAYEQYF
TRBJ2-1 | TRBV6-6 | CASSPGTGGVGSYNEQFF
TRBJ2-1 | TRBV15 | CATSTRGSVNEQFF
TRBJ1-4 | TRBV19 | CASSIPDRAKEEKLFF
TRBJ1-1 | TRBV5-1 | CATKSGGQLNTEAFF
TRBJ1-2 | TRBV14 | CASSPGGGGLVNGYTF
TRBJ1-3 | TRBV10-3 | CAISNRGPSGNTIYF
TRBJ2-1 | TRBV10-3 | CAISGITGTGPYNEQFF
TRBJ2-7 | TRBV10-3 | CAISADKRAQYF
TRBJ1-1 | TRBV6-5 | CASYRGLEAFF
TRBJ2-2 | TRBV3-1/TRBV3-2 | CASSQRAGVKELFF
TRBJ2-1 | TRBV11-3 | CASSLAGGSYNEQFF
TRBJ1-1 | TRBV19 | CASSINLEDTEAFF
TRBJ1-1 | TRBV5-1 | CASSGKTGNTEAFF
TRBJ2-3 | TRBV7-8 | CASSLGTSSHTDTQYF
TRBJ2-5 | TRBV6-6 | CASSFGRGDQETQYF
TRBJ1-2 | TRBV9 | CASSITVGSHGYTF
TRBJ1-2 | TRBV4-1 | CASSQDGQLISYGYTF
TRBJ2-7 | TRBV3-1/TRBV3-2 | CASSQVQANEQYF
TRBJ2-7 | TRBV6-5 | CASSYDQGSEQYF
TRBJ2-3 | TRBV5-4 | CASSPTKSGGTDTQYF
TRBJ2-7 | TRBV5-1 | CASSLPGGAYEQYF
TRBJ1-6 | TRBV9 | CASSGMRDSPLHF
TRBJ2-5 | TRBV25-1 | CASSADRRASGFQETQYF
TRBJ1-2 | TRBV2 | CASSGDSNYGYTF
TRBJ1-2 | TRBV18 | CASSPLGQINYGYTF
TRBJ2-3 | TRBV5-5 | CASSLEGGGGTDTQYF
TRBJ2-5 | TRBV9 | CASSVAPGGTPQETQYF
TRBJ2-3 | TRBV19 | CASMGMNPVPGTGAADTQYF
TRBJ1-5 | TRBV9 | CASSVGGQGGQPQHF
TRBJ1-6 | TRBV5-6 | CASSSVGTPGQYNSPLHF
TRBJ2-2 | TRBV6-2/TRBV6-3 | CASSSHPRQGAWYSGELFF
TRBJ2-1 | TRBV11-2 | CASSLSSPHEQFF
TRBJ1-1 | TRBV18 | CASSAEVTGNTEAFF